Following are 12 T cell receptor beta chains from one sample sequenced in a study of cytomegalovirus exposure and HLA in healthy donors. Amplification used 60 Vbeta primers and 13 Jbeta primers. The repertoire was sequenced with immunoSEQ multiplex PCR; TCRdb's copy has only in-frame clones and lacks some. The profile shows 150,000 to 200,000 clones, 80% of them singletons. The sequenced sample was PBMCs. Receptors were obtained from a middle-aged woman in good health and CMV-seronegative.

This chain uses TRBV30 with TRBJ2-3; D not resolved. The germline V gene encodes CDR1 GTSNPN and CDR2 SVGIG (reference sequence). The CDR3 loop spans 12 amino acids. Deletions cut 4 bases from V and 11 bases from J, with 16 bases between. The chain's CDR3 is CAWTDGPPGQYF. CDR3 nucleotides: TGTGCCTGGACCGACGGTCCCCCGGGGCAGTATTTT.

The chain has TRBV7-3 and TRBJ2-3, with TRBD2 matching 14 bases. Germline V gene lookup returns CDR1 SGHTA and CDR2 FQGTGA. The CDR3 is 19 amino acids. Trimming removed 4 bases from V and 5 bases from J; junction bases left unmatched: 14. The CDR3 spells CASSSGLAGVDSSGDTQYF. CDR3 coding DNA: TGTGCCAGCAGCTCGGGACTAGCGGGAGTAGATTCTTCAGGAGATACGCAGTATTTT.

This clone was picked up a small number of times. In DNA, the CDR3 is TGTGCCAGCAGCCAAGAGTCGGGACTAGCGGATTACACCGGGGAGCTGTTTTTT. It codes for CASSQESGLADYTGELFF. The chain couples TRBV4-2 to TRBJ2-2; the match to TRBD2 covers 11 bases. The V gene end was trimmed by 0 bases and the J gene end by 3 bases; junction bases not matched to a gene: 6. The CDR3 has 18 residues. Germline CDR1 and CDR2: LGHNA and YNFKEQ.

The chain combines TRBV6-6 with TRBJ2-7, with D perhaps TRBD1 (6 bases). Deletions cut 5 bases from V and 0 bases from J, with 17 bases between. The germline V gene encodes CDR1 MNHNY and CDR2 SVGAGI (reference sequence). The CDR3 totals 16 residues. The CDR3 reads CASSRSDRKSSYEQYF. The CDR3 nucleotides read TGTGCCAGCAGTCGCTCGGACAGAAAGAGCTCCTACGAGCAGTACTTC.

The rearrangement uses TRBV28 and TRBJ1-2; a weak D match, TRBD1 (5 bases). V was cut by 3 bases and J by 8 bases, with 7 bases left in between. Germline CDR1 and CDR2: MDHEN and SYDVKM. This CDR3 contains 11 residues. CDR3 DNA sequence: TGTGCCAGCAGTTTCCAGGGCGGCTACACCTTC. The encoded protein is CASSFQGGYTF.

This clone showed up just a few times. This sequence joins TRBV7-2 and TRBJ1-2; a weak D match, TRBD1 (5 bases). The CDR3 sequence is 15 residues long. The V and J ends lost 6 bases and 3 bases respectively, with 17 bases between them. CDR1 and CDR2 from the germline V gene are SGHTA and FQGNSA. CDR3 sequence: CASSPMGLSDYGYTF. The CDR3 DNA is TGTGCCAGCAGTCCGATGGGACTCAGCGACTATGGCTACACCTTC.

This clone was detected a few times. The chain has TRBV7-2 and TRBJ2-7; TRBD2 matches at 8 bases. Looked up from germline, CDR1 is SGHTA and CDR2 is FQGNSA. This CDR3 is built from 14 residues. The junction had 7 bases not matched to a gene; V was cut back by 6 bases and J by 3 bases. The DNA of the CDR3 is TGTGCCAGCAGACCCACTAGCGGACACTACGAGCAGTACTTC. It translates to CASRPTSGHYEQYF.

CDR3 coding DNA: TGTGCCAGCAGCTCGACAGGGGGAGAGCAGTTCTTC. Its translation is CASSSTGGEQFF. V is TRBV7-3 and J is TRBJ2-1; 9 bases line up with TRBD1. From germline, CDR1 is SGHTA and CDR2 FQGTGA. This CDR3 contains 12 residues. V lost 4 bases and J lost 10; bases outside the gene matches: 2.

The chain couples TRBV6-4 to TRBJ1-1, with D unclear. The CDR3 totals 15 residues. The germline V and J ends were trimmed by 5 bases and 1 base, with 14 bases remaining between them. CDR1 and CDR2 (germline): MRHNA, SNTAGT. CDR3 sequence: CASSTLAGWNTEAFF. DNA of the CDR3: TGTGCCAGCAGTACCCTCGCGGGATGGAACACTGAAGCTTTCTTT.

The CDR3 loop is CASSQGPRETYEQYF. The CDR3 DNA follows: TGCGCCAGCAGCCAAGGTCCCAGGGAAACCTACGAGCAGTACTTC. The chain joins TRBV4-3 to TRBJ2-7; D is possibly TRBD1 (5 bases). From germline, CDR1 is LGHNA and CDR2 YSLEER. This CDR3 is built from 15 residues. The V end was cut by 1 base, the J end by 2 bases, with 12 bases between.

V gene TRBV9 combines with J gene TRBJ2-3, with D possibly matching TRBD2 (5 bases). CDR3 size: 14 residues. Germline lookup yields CDR1 SGDLS and CDR2 YYNGEE. Trimming pared 4 bases from V and 4 bases from J, leaving 13 bases between. The CDR3: CASSLGGRADTQYF. CDR3 in DNA: TGTGCCAGCAGCTTAGGAGGTCGAGCAGATACGCAGTATTTT.

V usage is TRBV5-6 and J usage is TRBJ1-1; possibly TRBD1 for D (5 bases). The V gene lost 1 base and the J gene lost 11 bases, with 21 bases spanning the gap. CDR1 is SGHDT, CDR2 YYEEEE, per germline. This CDR3 has 15 residues. This chain's CDR3 is CASSLPRQPLVGAFF. CDR3 sequence (DNA): TGTGCCAGCAGCTTGCCCAGACAGCCCCTGGTTGGGGCTTTCTTT.